The 16 T cell receptor beta chains below were found in one sample sequenced in a study of blood T cell repertoires in COVID-19. Clones were sequenced by immunoSEQ multiplex PCR, and TCRdb holds only the in-frame ones, with some missing. The table shows 200,000 to 250,000 clones, with 70% to 90% occurring only once. The specimen sequenced was peripheral blood. The receptors derive from a woman aged 50 to 60 with COVID-19, enrolled during active disease.

This rearrangement joins TRBV9 to TRBJ1-5; 7 nucleotides match TRBD1. The junction had 9 bases not matched to a gene; V was cut back by 3 bases and J by 9 bases. The CDR3 loop spans 14 amino acids. From germline, CDR1 is SGDLS and CDR2 YYNGEE. The CDR3 nucleotides read TGTGCCAGCAGCGCCCGGGACAGCCCAAGGCCCCAGCATTTT. Protein sequence: CASSARDSPRPQHF.

J is TRBJ1-6 and V is TRBV19; the D is unclear. Germline CDR1 reads LNHDA; CDR2 reads SQIVND (reference sequence). V gave up 3 bases and J gave up 7 bases, with 10 bases separating them. This CDR3 is 14 amino acids long. DNA for the CDR3: TGTGCCAGTAGTATGAAACAGTCGAATTCACCCCTCCACTTT. This encodes CASSMKQSNSPLHF.

This CDR3 is CASRPRGTNEKLFF. The CDR3 DNA reads TGTGCCAGCAGGCCCCGGGGGACTAATGAAAAACTGTTTTTT. The V and J genes are TRBV6-5 and TRBJ1-4; D might be TRBD1 (5 bases). V was pared by 6 bases and J by 2 bases, with 10 bases between. CDR1 and CDR2 from the germline V gene are MNHEY and SVGAGI. CDR3 size: 14 residues.

The V call is TRBV24-1, the J call TRBJ2-1, with a tentative D call TRBD2 (6 bases). The CDR3 is made up of 14 amino acids. Trimming removed 4 bases from V and 4 bases from J, with 10 bases in between. Germline V gene lookup returns CDR1 KGHDR and CDR2 SFDVKD. The CDR3: CATSEGGVYNEQFF. The CDR3 bases are TGTGCCACCAGTGAGGGGGGAGTTTACAATGAGCAGTTCTTC.

The chain carries TRBV10-3 and TRBJ1-6, with 9 bases fitting TRBD1. Trimming cost V 5 bases and J 9 bases; bases outside gene matches: 11. The V gene's germline CDR1 is ENHRY and CDR2 SYGVKD. The CDR3 extends over 16 amino acids. This CDR3 is CAISSTTTGGGSPLHF. The CDR3 DNA reads TGTGCCATCAGTAGTACAACAACAGGGGGCGGTTCACCCCTCCACTTT.

J is TRBJ2-5 and V is TRBV5-5, with D possibly being TRBD1 (5 bases). The CDR3 has 16 amino acids. Germline assignment: CDR1 SGHKS and CDR2 YYEKEE (reference sequence). Trimming stripped 2 bases from V and 2 bases from J, with 16 bases between. Here the CDR3 DNA reads TGTGCCAGCAGCTTAAACCCTTATAGGGGTCAAGAGACCCAGTACTTC. Protein: CASSLNPYRGQETQYF.

The V gene is TRBV9, the J gene TRBJ1-1; 7 bases are shared with TRBD1. The CDR3 contains 15 residues. The J segment lost 1 base and the V segment lost 4 bases, leaving 7 bases of the junction unmatched. CDR1 is SGDLS and CDR2 is YYNGEE in the germline V gene. The CDR3 nucleotides are TGTGCCAGCAGCACATCGGACAGGCCGAACACTGAAGCTTTCTTT. Translating gives CASSTSDRPNTEAFF. The variable domain in full, completed from reference TRBV9 and TRBJ1-1, reads DSGVTQTPKHLITATGQRVTLRCSPRSGDLSVYWYQQSLDQGLQFLIQYYNGEERAKGNILERFSAQQFPDLHSELNLSSLELGDSALYFCASSTSDRPNTEAFFGQGTRLTVV.

This clone has only a few counts. V and J are TRBV30 and TRBJ1-6; D remains unclear. CDR1 is GTSNPN, CDR2 SVGIG, per germline (reference sequence). This CDR3 is built from 17 residues. V was cut by 0 bases and J by 9 bases, with 21 bases left in between. The CDR3 protein is CAWSVSSAGGKPSPLHF. DNA for the CDR3: TGTGCCTGGAGTGTCAGTTCGGCAGGAGGGAAACCTTCACCCCTCCACTTT.

The V call is TRBV30, the J call TRBJ1-4; D is possibly TRBD1 (5 bases). Between the trimmed V and J ends, which lost 0 bases and 6 bases, there was a span of 14 bases. The CDR3 runs to 15 residues. Germline V gene lookup returns CDR1 GTSNPN and CDR2 SVGIG (reference sequence). CDR3 residues: CAWSVGVGGDEKLFF. The CDR3 DNA sequence: TGTGCCTGGAGTGTAGGTGTCGGGGGGGATGAAAAACTGTTTTTT.

This clone was found a few times. This chain uses TRBV7-9 with TRBJ1-1, with 9 nucleotides matching TRBD1. This CDR3 comprises 16 residues. The V and J ends lost 7 bases and 1 base, in that order; junction bases with no gene match: 10. The germline V gene has CDR1 SEHNR and CDR2 FQNEAQ (reference sequence). CDR3 protein: CASILTGGLGNTEAFF. In DNA, the CDR3 is TGTGCCAGCATCCTTACAGGGGGCTTAGGGAACACTGAAGCTTTCTTT.

The V call is TRBV29-1, the J call TRBJ2-1; 8 bases are shared with TRBD2. This CDR3 is 17 amino acids long. The germline V gene has CDR1 SQVTM and CDR2 ANQGSEA. The V segment lost 3 bases and the J segment 7 bases; nucleotides outside the gene matches: 17. The DNA for the CDR3 is TGCAGCGTTGATTCTCCCCTAGCGGGCGGCACGAGGAATGAGCAGTTCTTC. Amino acid sequence: CSVDSPLAGGTRNEQFF.

The V and J genes are TRBV11-2 and TRBJ1-2, with TRBD1 matching 7 bases. V trimming: 5 bases; J trimming: 8 bases; junction bases outside the gene matches: 5. In germline, CDR1 is SGHAT, CDR2 FQNNGV. The CDR3 extends over 12 amino acids. CDR3 in DNA: TGTGCCAGCAGCCGACGGGACAGCGGCTACACCTTC. Protein product: CASSRRDSGYTF. The complete variable domain, with remaining parts taken from reference TRBV11-2 and TRBJ1-2, reads EAGVAQSPRYKIIEKRQSVAFWCNPISGHATLYWYQQILGQGPKLLIQFQNNGVVDDSQLPKDRFSAERLKGVDSTLKIQPAKLEDSAVYLCASSRRDSGYTFGSGTRLTVV.

This clone was counted between two and nine times. V is TRBV5-1 and J is TRBJ2-2; no clear D gene. V was pared by 7 bases and J by 5 bases, with 9 bases between. This CDR3 has 12 amino acids. Germline CDR1 reads SGHRS; CDR2 reads YFSETQ. The CDR3 nucleotides read TGCGCCAGCGGCACAGAAACCGGGGAGCTGTTTTTT. Its protein product is CASGTETGELFF.

This clone came up a few times. The chain uses TRBV19 and TRBJ1-5; D is unresolved. Germline V lookup: CDR1 LNHDA, CDR2 SQIVND (reference sequence). V was cut by 5 bases and J by 0 bases, with 11 bases left in between. This CDR3 is built from 15 residues. The CDR3 loop is CASSLGRDSNQPQHF. The DNA for the CDR3 is TGTGCCAGTAGTCTTGGACGGGATAGCAATCAGCCCCAGCATTTT.

This clone was seen only a few times. The chain uses TRBV7-2 and TRBJ1-3; D gene ambiguous. Germline CDR1 SGHTA, CDR2 FQGNSA. The CDR3 length is 15 residues. Trimming took 1 base from V and 4 from J, leaving 11 bases between them. As DNA, the CDR3 is TGTGCCAGCAGCTTAGAACGGGGAGGGGGAAACACCATATATTTT. It encodes CASSLERGGGNTIYF. The full variable domain, in which reference TRBV7-2 and TRBJ1-3 provide the parts outside the CDR3, is GAGVSQSPSNKVTEKGKDVELRCDPISGHTALYWYRQSLGQGLEFLIYFQGNSAPDKSGLPSDRFSAERTGGSVSTLTIQRTQQEDSAVYLCASSLERGGGNTIYFGEGSWLTVV.

Here the CDR3 DNA reads TGTGCCAGCAGCGGGGGGCGGGGAGATACGCAGTATTTT. Protein product: CASSGGRGDTQYF. This rearrangement joins TRBV6-5 to TRBJ2-3, with D perhaps TRBD2 (7 bases). The germline gives CDR1 MNHEY, CDR2 SVGAGI. Trimming took off 6 bases at V and 5 bases at J, with 12 bases between the two ends. There are 13 residues in the CDR3.